These 23 T cell receptor beta chains share one sample of origin, sequenced in a study of T cell responses to AZD1222 COVID-19 vaccine. The data were produced by immunoSEQ multiplex PCR, yet TCRdb's version contains in-frame clones alone and is incomplete. The sample carries 55,000 to 80,000 clones, 89% recorded once. The specimen comprised peripheral blood, sampled 28 days after the second AZD1222 dose. All receptors derive from an adult who received the AZD1222 COVID-19 vaccine.

The chain joins TRBV24-1 to TRBJ2-3, with a weak D call TRBD1 (5 bases). This CDR3 is built from 11 residues. V was clipped by 8 bases and J by 3 bases, with 5 bases between them. Germline V gene data show CDR1 as KGHDR and CDR2 as SFDVKD. This CDR3 is CATKGTDTQYF. In DNA, the CDR3 is TGTGCCACCAAGGGGACAGATACGCAGTATTTT.

The V call is TRBV5-1, the J call TRBJ1-1, with 7 bases lining up with TRBD1. From germline, CDR1 is SGHRS and CDR2 YFSETQ. The CDR3 spans 15 residues. J was trimmed by 11 bases and V by 3 bases; bases with no gene match: 16. The CDR3 nucleotides are TGCGCCAGCAGCTGGGTAGGGGGCGCATCCCGCGCGGCTTTCTTT. Amino acids: CASSWVGGASRAAFF.

V is TRBV5-4 and J is TRBJ1-2; 8 bases fit TRBD1. The V segment lost 2 bases and the J segment 8 bases; nucleotides outside the gene matches: 8. CDR1 and CDR2 (germline): SGHNT, YYREEE (reference sequence). The CDR3 extends over 14 amino acids. Here the CDR3 DNA reads TGTGCCAGCAGCTTTGGGCAGGGGGCGGCGGGCTACACCTTC. It is translated as CASSFGQGAAGYTF.

Remarks on this clone: This sample includes further DNA sequences coding for the same CDR3. The chain joins TRBV19 to TRBJ2-7; D might be TRBD1 or TRBD2, each matching 6 bases. V was clipped by 6 bases and J by 2 bases, with 14 bases between them. Per germline, CDR1 LNHDA and CDR2 SQIVND (reference sequence). The CDR3 is 14 amino acids. The CDR3 DNA follows: TGTGCCAGTAGGGGGAACCGGGGGCCCTACGAGCAGTACTTC. Translating gives CASRGNRGPYEQYF.

The chain couples TRBV11-2 to TRBJ2-3; 7 nucleotides agree with TRBD1. Per germline, CDR1 SGHAT and CDR2 FQNNGV. V was clipped by 5 bases and J by 0 bases; unmatched bases: 11. This CDR3 is 17 amino acids long. CDR3 amino acids: CASSLNVGGPSTDTQYF. The CDR3 coding sequence is TGTGCCAGCAGCCTGAACGTAGGGGGCCCTAGCACAGATACGCAGTATTTT.

This clone was seen once. This chain links TRBV7-9 with TRBJ2-7; unclear D gene. Germline V lookup: CDR1 SEHNR, CDR2 FQNEAQ (reference sequence). The CDR3 is 13 amino acids. V was clipped by 5 bases and J by 0 bases, with 8 bases between them. The CDR3 loop reads CASSGISSYEQYF. In DNA form, the CDR3 reads TGTGCCAGCAGCGGGATAAGCTCCTACGAGCAGTACTTC.

This chain connects TRBV5-6 to TRBJ1-6; D ambiguous. V dropped 1 base and J dropped 9 bases, with 11 bases sitting between them. The CDR3 runs to 14 residues. Germline lookup yields CDR1 SGHDT and CDR2 YYEEEE. The CDR3, as DNA: TGTGCCAGCAGCTTGCTCGTTGAGGGTTCACCCCTCCACTTT. It is translated as CASSLLVEGSPLHF.

The chain couples TRBV5-1 to TRBJ1-2; 9 bases are shared with TRBD1. CDR3 length: 14 amino acids. Germline V gene data show CDR1 as SGHRS and CDR2 as YFSETQ. J lost 5 bases, V lost 2 bases, and 4 bases had no gene match. CDR3 region: CASSFGTGIYGYTF. The CDR3 DNA reads as TGCGCCAGCAGCTTCGGGACAGGGATTTATGGCTACACCTTC.

The chain employs TRBV2 and TRBJ1-6; D not certain. Germline V gene data show CDR1 as SNHLY and CDR2 as FYNNEI. The CDR3 covers 13 residues. Trimming removed 4 bases at V and 11 bases at J, with 12 bases between. The CDR3 sequence: CASSVGGGPPLHF. The CDR3 region has the DNA TGTGCCAGCAGTGTTGGTGGTGGACCACCCCTCCACTTT.

J is TRBJ2-7 and V is TRBV10-3; no clear D. Germline loops: CDR1 ENHRY, CDR2 SYGVKD. V was pared by 4 bases and J by 3 bases, with 7 bases between. The CDR3 runs to 12 residues. The CDR3 region is CAISGSGYEQYF. CDR3 nucleotides: TGTGCCATCAGTGGGTCGGGCTACGAGCAGTACTTC.

V usage is TRBV28 and J usage is TRBJ2-5, with D unclear. This CDR3 spans 12 amino acids. CDR1 is MDHEN and CDR2 is SYDVKM in the germline V gene. V was pared by 8 bases and J by 5 bases, with 12 bases between. CDR3 protein: CASGSDPETQYF. DNA for the CDR3: TGTGCCAGCGGGTCCGATCCGGAGACCCAGTACTTC.

V is TRBV5-1 and J is TRBJ1-1, with D tentatively TRBD1 (5 bases). V gave up 3 bases and J gave up 0 bases, with 15 bases separating them. Germline CDR1 SGHRS, CDR2 YFSETQ. The CDR3 is made up of 16 amino acids. The chain's CDR3 is CASSSSPDRLNTEAFF. The DNA of the CDR3 is TGCGCCAGCAGCTCCAGCCCCGACAGACTGAACACTGAAGCTTTCTTT.

V and J are TRBV27 and TRBJ1-5; D remains unclear. The germline V gene has CDR1 MNHEY and CDR2 SMNVEV (reference sequence). V was cut by 5 bases and J by 0 bases, with 11 bases left in between. CDR3 length equals 15 residues. DNA of the CDR3: TGTGCCAGCAGTCAGACACCGGATAGCAATCAGCCCCAGCATTTT. This encodes CASSQTPDSNQPQHF.

The chain is built from TRBV18 and TRBJ2-3; weak D call: TRBD2 (6 bases). Germline CDR1 and CDR2: KGHSH and LQKENI. V was pared by 4 bases and J by 1 base, with 12 bases between. The CDR3 extends over 15 amino acids. CDR3 loop: CASSLLGEGTDTQYF. The CDR3 DNA sequence: TGTGCCAGCTCACTTCTTGGGGAGGGCACAGATACGCAGTATTTT.

The gene calls are TRBV30 and TRBJ2-7; D unresolved. CDR1 GTSNPN and CDR2 SVGIG come from the germline V gene (reference sequence). The CDR3 covers 12 residues. Trimming took off 4 bases at V and 0 bases at J, with 7 bases between the two ends. For the CDR3, the DNA is TGTGCCTGGACGGTGAGCTCCTACGAGCAGTACTTC. Amino acid sequence: CAWTVSSYEQYF.

The chain combines TRBV2 with TRBJ2-3; no firm D call. Germline V gene sequence: CDR1 SNHLY, CDR2 FYNNEI. The CDR3 contains 12 residues. Deletions cut 2 bases from V and 8 bases from J, with 8 bases between. The DNA for the CDR3 is TGTGCCAGCAGTGAACGGTGGTCTACGCAGTATTTT. Protein sequence: CASSERWSTQYF.

This chain connects TRBV7-3 to TRBJ2-5; 7 bases agree with TRBD2. The V segment lost 5 bases and the J segment 5 bases; nucleotides outside the gene matches: 11. CDR3 size: 15 residues. Germline V lookup: CDR1 SGHTA, CDR2 FQGTGA. The chain's CDR3 is CASSPLVGGYETQYF. DNA of the CDR3: TGTGCCAGCAGCCCCCTAGTGGGGGGGTATGAGACCCAGTACTTC.

The genes are TRBV27 and TRBJ1-5; D uncertain. Germline V gene sequence: CDR1 MNHEY, CDR2 SMNVEV (reference sequence). The CDR3 is 15 amino acids. V dropped 7 bases and J dropped 3 bases, with 16 bases sitting between them. The CDR3 loop is CASKWSWENNQPQHF. The CDR3 DNA reads TGTGCCAGCAAATGGAGCTGGGAGAACAATCAGCCCCAGCATTTT.

The chain recombines TRBV9 with TRBJ1-1; D may be TRBD1 (6 bases). Germline V CDR1 and CDR2: SGDLS, YYNGEE. This CDR3 has 16 amino acids. Trimming stripped 1 base from V and 0 bases from J, with 13 bases between. CDR3 protein: CASSVIPRDMNTEAFF. The CDR3 DNA reads TGTGCCAGCAGCGTAATCCCCAGGGACATGAACACTGAAGCTTTCTTT.

The V call is TRBV18, the J call TRBJ2-7, with 7 bases identical to TRBD1. The CDR3 spans 17 residues. With 2 bases clipped from V and 5 bases from J, the junction kept 15 bases outside the gene matches. Germline V gives CDR1 KGHSH, CDR2 LQKENI. CDR3 sequence reads: CASSPRQGVATTDEQYF. The CDR3 DNA reads as TGTGCCAGCTCACCAAGGCAGGGGGTAGCTACTACCGACGAGCAGTACTTC.

The rearrangement links TRBV18 to TRBJ2-6; D call uncertain. The germline gives CDR1 KGHSH, CDR2 LQKENI. V lost 4 bases, J lost 0 bases, and 16 bases lay in between. The CDR3 runs 18 residues. CDR3: CASSLNSPLSSGANVLTF. In nucleotides, the CDR3 is TGTGCCAGCTCACTTAACAGCCCGTTAAGCTCTGGGGCCAACGTCCTGACTTTC.

The chain has TRBV19 and TRBJ1-2; 7 bases line up with TRBD1. Trimming removed 11 bases from V and 6 bases from J; junction bases left unmatched: 15. The CDR3 contains 14 residues. Germline V gene lookup returns CDR1 LNHDA and CDR2 SQIVND (reference sequence). The CDR3 nucleotides are TGTGCCTCTGTGAGGGACAGAGAAACGCATGGCTACACCTTC. Its translation is CASVRDRETHGYTF. Complete variable domain (other parts from reference TRBV19 and TRBJ1-2): DGGITQSPKYLFRKEGQNVTLSCEQNLNHDAMYWYRQDPGQGLRLIYYSQIVNDFQKGDIAEGYSVSREKKESFPLTVTSAQKNPTAFYLCASVRDRETHGYTFGSGTRLTVV.

The chain uses TRBV28 and TRBJ1-5, with 10 nucleotides matching TRBD1. The CDR3 is 16 residues long. The V gene's germline CDR1 is MDHEN and CDR2 SYDVKM. V was clipped by 7 bases and J by 0 bases; unmatched bases: 6. The CDR3 loop is CASIWDRGLSNQPQHF. CDR3 nucleotides: TGTGCCAGCATCTGGGACAGGGGACTTAGCAATCAGCCCCAGCATTTT.